This T cell receptor beta chain was sequenced during a study of PD-1 blockade in classical Hodgkin lymphoma (dated by TCRdb to 2020 to 2022). In the study overall: Nivolumab dosing was 3 mg/kg intravenously every 2 weeks, continuing until either disease progression or unacceptable toxicity. The study used TCR beta sequencing and CyTOF to define a peripheral blood immune signature of response to PD-1 blockade in classical Hodgkin lymphoma.

Remarks on this clone: There is no known antigen for this receptor. Base qualities were left out, and no much larger clone turns up one base away.

In the paper's terms, the time point label means: cycle 2 day 1 (C2D1) of nivolumab. Relapse after autologous stem cell transplantation had occurred in all trial patients, and cohorts A, B and C were distinguished by prior brentuximab vedotin exposure. A total of roughly 57 patients with relapsed/refractory classical Hodgkin lymphoma made up the trial cohort, and each patient's best overall response was complete response, partial response or progressive disease. Single-agent nivolumab was administered to trial patients in the multi-cohort phase II CheckMate 205 trial. An independent review committee assessed best overall response by applying the 2007 International Working Group response criteria. PBMCs from the trial were collected at three points: immediately before nivolumab initiation (C1D1), and during therapy at cycle 2 day 1 and cycle 4 day 1. Peripheral blood was collected in 8 mL Vacutainer Cell Preparation Tubes, from which PBMCs were isolated by centrifugation and then cryopreserved.

Results and caveats for the whole study, not just this receptor: The study covered only a single clinical trial cohort, and the causes of the repertoire differences, possibly disease activity or prior therapy, were still not defined. Baseline TCR diversity was reported as lower in newly diagnosed patients than in healthy donors, and lower still in relapsed/refractory patients. Lower diversity was seen in patients whose nivolumab began less than 1 year after ASCT, and these patients were left out of later analyses so that immune reconstitution would not confound the results. Baseline diversity similar to that of newly diagnosed patients was observed in trial patients achieving complete response, whereas significantly lower diversity was observed in partial responders and progressors. A significant rise by C4D1 was seen in CD4+ but not CD8+ TCR diversity (p=0.0027 vs p=0.16), with the rise being most apparent in complete responders (p=0.02).

The Qiagen DNeasy kit was used to extract genomic DNA both from unsorted PBMCs and from the negatively selected CD4+ and CD8+ fractions. Amplification of TCR beta CDR3 regions was done by immunoSEQ multiplex PCR with primers that anneal to V and J segments. A synthetic immune receptor repertoire was used to minimize amplification bias, and any remaining bias was removed computationally after sequencing. Regarding the original processing steps: Repertoire diversity was quantified as the Shannon entropy index using custom Python scripts. Unsorted, CD4+ and CD8+ repertoires were analyzed separately, except for combined analyses in which CD4+ and CD8+ sequences were merged in silico. A clone counted as expanded when the clone's frequency after treatment rose at least 2-fold relative to C1D1, and clones undetected at baseline were given a pseudocount of 0.5. Singleton clones were defined as clones with 0 or 1 copy at C1D1, and non-singleton clones were defined as clones with 2 or more copies. Clones expanded in unsorted samples were assigned a CD4+, CD8+ or unknown annotation through matching of protein sequences in sorted samples from the same patient. Wilcoxon tests were applied to paired samples to test diversity changes from C1D1 to C4D1. Not all clones reach the TCRdb copy of this immuneACCESS table, which keeps in-frame sequences only. Checked studies attribute under half of the gap to unresolved V genes and leave the rest unexplained. The D gene and trimming were derived from the DNA, and the V and J assignments and clone size from that table. In all, the sample holds fewer than 30,000 clones, and approximately 72% of those were seen once. Roughly 35% of the sample rests with the top ten.

This specimen consisted of peripheral blood mononuclear cells (PBMCs), obtained before the second cycle of nivolumab. The TCR sequence derives from a human donor with classical Hodgkin lymphoma.

Here the CDR3 is given as CASSLGVGNTIYF. The DNA reads TGTGCCAGTAGTCTGGGAGTTGGAAACACCATATATTTT. The chain is encoded by TRBV19 joined to TRBJ1-3; no D gene can be assigned with confidence. V loses 5 bases, J loses 3 bases, and the germline ends lie 8 bases apart. CDR1 LNHDA and CDR2 SQIVND were looked up in the germline V gene (reference sequence). The CDR3 measures 13 amino acids from cysteine to phenylalanine. Only CDR3 DNA is held: 39 bases, read in frame from base 1.